This T cell receptor (beta chain) was obtained from a study of blood T cell repertoires in COVID-19. Across the study: PBMCs, B-cell-depleted T cells, or T cells were the source of the cDNA or gDNA that made up the material.

The repertoire was sequenced with immunoSEQ multiplex PCR; TCRdb's copy has only in-frame clones and lacks some. The profile shows around 81,000 clones, about 89% of them singletons. Germline V gene lookup returns CDR1 LGHNA and CDR2 YNFKEQ. The V and J ends lost 4 bases and 3 bases respectively, with 9 bases between them. This CDR3 region has 13 residues. The TCR originated in a woman in her fifties or sixties with acute or convalescent COVID-19. The chain employs TRBV4-2 and TRBJ2-5; D ambiguous. Sample: peripheral blood. CDR3 DNA: TGTGCCAGCAGCCGGGCCGGCGAAGAGACCCAGTACTTC. It translates to CASSRAGEETQYF.